This T cell receptor beta chain was identified in a study of T cell repertoires in cytomegalovirus infection. Study-level information: CMV infection and matching HLA type were both indicated by public TCR beta signatures. Study observations and caveats: Identification of carriers of CMV plus the relevant HLA was achieved through cumulative public TCR beta family frequency. HLA-C-restricted CMV clonotypes gave the most frequent clonotype in two of eight donors.

Concerning this clonotype: Its antigen is currently unknown.

TCRdb fed the reads into MiXCR, producing one record per CDR3 protein. Among 200,000 to 300,000 distinct CDR3 sequences listed, approximately 8.3% were seen once. The CDR3 has 12 residues. V was shortened by 6 bases and J by 1 base, with 9 bases between the two germline ends. Germline CDR1 is DFQATT and CDR2 is SNEGSKA (reference sequence). The sequence came from a human donor in good health (CMV status not recorded). Some clones in this sample may be carry-over from other donors' samples. The source material was PBMCs. The J gene is TRBJ1-1, the V gene TRBV20-1, with unresolved D. The CDR3 DNA sequence: TGCAGTGCCAGTCGGACGAACACTGAAGCTTTCTTT. Its translation: CSASRTNTEAFF.